A selection of T cell receptor beta chains follows, all from one sample in a study of CXCR3-negative and CXCR3-positive naive CD8 T cells. TCRdb reprocessed the 5' RACE reads and keeps a single row for each CDR3 protein, giving no DNA. The sample has 100,000 to 150,000 distinct CDR3 sequences. Sequencing was carried out using naive CXCR3- CD8+ T cells from blood. Receptors originate from a human donor in good health. Some clones in this sample may be carry-over from other donors' samples. The CDR3 runs from the conserved cysteine through the conserved F or W.

v_call	j_call	cdr3_length	cdr3_aa
TRBV18	TRBJ2-5	14	CASSGLAGVETQYF
TRBV5-1	TRBJ2-3	13	CASRSSGGDTQYF
TRBV29-1	TRBJ2-7	18	CSARDGGFPTGGSYEQYF
TRBV29-1	TRBJ2-7	13	CSVHLDDPYEQYF
TRBV5-1	TRBJ2-5	15	CASSARAGQSETQYF
TRBV7-6	TRBJ2-1	15	CASSLDRGGYNEQFF
TRBV21-1	TRBJ2-7	18	CASSKGDTTNLQVHEQYF
TRBV7-9	TRBJ2-7	14	CASSLARRDHEQYF
TRBV20-1	TRBJ1-6	18	CSARERGTGGTYNSPLHF
TRBV10-3	TRBJ1-1	13	CAIKGGAEVEAFF
TRBV6-2/TRBV6-3	TRBJ2-7	12	CASSRDNYEQYF
TRBV27	TRBJ2-1	15	CASQPFRLARNEQFF
TRBV12-3/TRBV12-4	TRBJ2-1	13	CASLRPGFDEQFF
TRBV28	TRBJ1-1	14	CASSFRGPRTEAFF
TRBV7-9	TRBJ2-5	14	CASSFRIDQETQYF
TRBV6-5	TRBJ2-7	15	CASSRTSGGLYEQYF
TRBV3-1	TRBJ1-1	14	CASIMGGMNTEAFF
TRBV4-3	TRBJ1-2	14	CASSHPGTSYGYTF
TRBV6-6	TRBJ2-1	16	CASSYSLAGGYNEQFF
TRBV7-6	TRBJ2-1	15	CASSIAGSSYNEQFF
TRBV5-1	TRBJ2-1	14	CASSTGQVNNEQFF
TRBV7-2	TRBJ2-1	14	CASSPESDVNEQFF
TRBV20-1	TRBJ2-7	14	CSARAVTGVSEQYF
TRBV29-1	TRBJ2-1	16	CSLLTSTASSYNEQFF
TRBV28	TRBJ2-5	15	CASSFATELQETQYF
TRBV6-6	TRBJ2-1	16	CASSYAYREIYNEQFF
TRBV30	TRBJ1-5	15	CAWSSGTDSNQPQHF
TRBV28	TRBJ2-5	15	CASSFRGPTEQTQYF